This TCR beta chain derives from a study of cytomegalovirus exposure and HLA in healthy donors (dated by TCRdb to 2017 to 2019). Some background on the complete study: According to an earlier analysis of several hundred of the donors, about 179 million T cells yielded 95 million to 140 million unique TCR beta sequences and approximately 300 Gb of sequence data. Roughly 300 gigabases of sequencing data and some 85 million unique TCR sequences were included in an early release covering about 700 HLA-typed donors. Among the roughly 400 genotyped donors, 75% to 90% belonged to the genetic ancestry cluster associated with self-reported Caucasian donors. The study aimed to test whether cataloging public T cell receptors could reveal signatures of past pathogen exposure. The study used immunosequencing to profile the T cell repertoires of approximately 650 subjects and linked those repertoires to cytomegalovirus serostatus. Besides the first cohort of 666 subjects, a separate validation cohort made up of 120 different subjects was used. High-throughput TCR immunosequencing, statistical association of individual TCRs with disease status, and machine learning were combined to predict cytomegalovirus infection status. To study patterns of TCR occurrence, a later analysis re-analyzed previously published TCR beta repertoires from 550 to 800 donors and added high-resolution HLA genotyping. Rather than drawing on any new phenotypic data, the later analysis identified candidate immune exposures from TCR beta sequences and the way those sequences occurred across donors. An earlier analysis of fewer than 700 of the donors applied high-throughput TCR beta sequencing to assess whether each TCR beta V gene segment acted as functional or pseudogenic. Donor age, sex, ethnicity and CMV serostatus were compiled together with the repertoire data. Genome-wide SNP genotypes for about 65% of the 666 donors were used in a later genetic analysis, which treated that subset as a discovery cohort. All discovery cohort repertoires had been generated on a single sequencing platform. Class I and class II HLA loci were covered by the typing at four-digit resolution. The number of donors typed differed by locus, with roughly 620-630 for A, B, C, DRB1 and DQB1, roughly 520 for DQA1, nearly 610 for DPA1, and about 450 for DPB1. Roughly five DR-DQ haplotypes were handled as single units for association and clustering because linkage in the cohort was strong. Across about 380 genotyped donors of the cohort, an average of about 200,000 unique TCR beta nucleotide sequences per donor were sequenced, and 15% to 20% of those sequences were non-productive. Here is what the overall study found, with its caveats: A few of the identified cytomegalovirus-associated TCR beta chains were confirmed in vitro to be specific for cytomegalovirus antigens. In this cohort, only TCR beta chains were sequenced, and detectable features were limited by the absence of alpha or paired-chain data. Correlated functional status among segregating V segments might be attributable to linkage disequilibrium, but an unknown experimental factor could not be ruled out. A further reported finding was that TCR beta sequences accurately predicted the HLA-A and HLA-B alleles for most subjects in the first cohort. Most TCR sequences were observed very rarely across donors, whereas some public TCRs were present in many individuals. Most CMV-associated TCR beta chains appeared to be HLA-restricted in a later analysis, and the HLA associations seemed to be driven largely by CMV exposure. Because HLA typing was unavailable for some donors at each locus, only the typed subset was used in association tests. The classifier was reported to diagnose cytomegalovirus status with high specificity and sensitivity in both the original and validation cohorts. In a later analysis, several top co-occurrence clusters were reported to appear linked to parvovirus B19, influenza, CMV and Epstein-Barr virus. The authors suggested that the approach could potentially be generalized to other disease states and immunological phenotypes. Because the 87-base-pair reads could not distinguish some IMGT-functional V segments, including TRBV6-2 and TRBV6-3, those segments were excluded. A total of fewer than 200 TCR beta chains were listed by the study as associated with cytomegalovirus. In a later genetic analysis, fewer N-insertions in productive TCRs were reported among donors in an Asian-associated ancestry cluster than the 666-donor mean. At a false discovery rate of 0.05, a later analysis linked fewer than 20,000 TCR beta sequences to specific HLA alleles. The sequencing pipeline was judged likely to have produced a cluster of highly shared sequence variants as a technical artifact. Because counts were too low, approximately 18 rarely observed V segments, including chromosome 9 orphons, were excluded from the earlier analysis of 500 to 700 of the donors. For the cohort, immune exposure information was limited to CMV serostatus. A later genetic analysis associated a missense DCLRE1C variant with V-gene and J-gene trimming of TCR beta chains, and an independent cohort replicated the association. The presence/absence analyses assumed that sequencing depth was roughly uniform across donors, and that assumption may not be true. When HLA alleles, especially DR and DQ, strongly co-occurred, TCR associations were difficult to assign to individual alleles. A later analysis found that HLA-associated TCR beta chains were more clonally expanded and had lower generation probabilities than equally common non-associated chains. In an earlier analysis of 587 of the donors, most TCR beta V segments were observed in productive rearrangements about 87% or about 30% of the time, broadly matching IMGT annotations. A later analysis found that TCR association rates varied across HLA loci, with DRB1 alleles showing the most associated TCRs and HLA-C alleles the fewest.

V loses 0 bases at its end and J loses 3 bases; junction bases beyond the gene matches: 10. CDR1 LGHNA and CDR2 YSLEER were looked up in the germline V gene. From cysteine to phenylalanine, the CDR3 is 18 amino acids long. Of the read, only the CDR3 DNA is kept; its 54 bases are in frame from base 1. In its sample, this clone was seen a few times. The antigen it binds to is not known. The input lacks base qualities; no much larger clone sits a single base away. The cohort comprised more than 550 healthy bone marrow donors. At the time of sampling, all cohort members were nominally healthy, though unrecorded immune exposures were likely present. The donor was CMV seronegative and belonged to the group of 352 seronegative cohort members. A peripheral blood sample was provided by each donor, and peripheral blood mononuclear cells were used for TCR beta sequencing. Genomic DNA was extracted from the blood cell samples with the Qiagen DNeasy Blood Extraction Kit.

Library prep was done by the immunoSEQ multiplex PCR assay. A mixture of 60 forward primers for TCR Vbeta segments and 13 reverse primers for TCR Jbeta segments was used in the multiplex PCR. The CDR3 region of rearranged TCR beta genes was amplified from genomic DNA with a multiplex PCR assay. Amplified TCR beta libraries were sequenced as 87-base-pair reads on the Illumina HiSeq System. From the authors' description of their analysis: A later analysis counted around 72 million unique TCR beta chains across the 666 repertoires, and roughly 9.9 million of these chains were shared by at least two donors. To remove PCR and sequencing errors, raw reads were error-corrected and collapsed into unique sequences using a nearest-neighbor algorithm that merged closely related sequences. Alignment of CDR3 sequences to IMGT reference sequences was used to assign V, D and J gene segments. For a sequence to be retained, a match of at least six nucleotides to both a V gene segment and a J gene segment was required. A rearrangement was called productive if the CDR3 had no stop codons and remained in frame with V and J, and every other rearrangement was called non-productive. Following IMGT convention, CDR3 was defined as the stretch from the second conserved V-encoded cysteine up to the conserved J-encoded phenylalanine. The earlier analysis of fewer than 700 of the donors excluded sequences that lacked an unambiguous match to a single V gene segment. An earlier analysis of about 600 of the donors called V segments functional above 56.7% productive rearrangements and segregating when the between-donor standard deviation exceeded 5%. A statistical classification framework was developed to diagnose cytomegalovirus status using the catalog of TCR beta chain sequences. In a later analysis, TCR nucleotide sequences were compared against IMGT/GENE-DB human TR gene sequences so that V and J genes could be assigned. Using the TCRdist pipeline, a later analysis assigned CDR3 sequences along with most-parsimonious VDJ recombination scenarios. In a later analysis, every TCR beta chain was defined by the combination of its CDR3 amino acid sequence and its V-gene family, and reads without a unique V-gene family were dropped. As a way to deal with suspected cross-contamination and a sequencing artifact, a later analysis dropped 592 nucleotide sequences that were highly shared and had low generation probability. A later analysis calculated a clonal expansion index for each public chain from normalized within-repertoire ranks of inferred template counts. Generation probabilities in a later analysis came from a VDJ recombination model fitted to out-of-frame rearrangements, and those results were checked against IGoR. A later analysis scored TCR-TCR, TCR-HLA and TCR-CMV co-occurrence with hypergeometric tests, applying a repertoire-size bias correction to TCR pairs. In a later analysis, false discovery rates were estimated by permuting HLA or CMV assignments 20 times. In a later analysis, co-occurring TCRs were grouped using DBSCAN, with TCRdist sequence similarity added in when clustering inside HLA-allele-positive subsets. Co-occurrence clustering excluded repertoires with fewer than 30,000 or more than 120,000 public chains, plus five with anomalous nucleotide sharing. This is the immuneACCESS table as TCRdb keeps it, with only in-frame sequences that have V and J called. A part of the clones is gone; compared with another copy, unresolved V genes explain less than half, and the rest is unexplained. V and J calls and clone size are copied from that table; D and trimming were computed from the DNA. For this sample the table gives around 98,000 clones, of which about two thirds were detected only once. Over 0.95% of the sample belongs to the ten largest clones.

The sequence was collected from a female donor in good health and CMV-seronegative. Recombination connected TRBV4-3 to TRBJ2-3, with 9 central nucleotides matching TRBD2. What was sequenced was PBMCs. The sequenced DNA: TGCGCCAGCAGCCAAGAGAAGGCGGGGGGGCCGGGTACAGATACGCAGTATTTT. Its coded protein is CASSQEKAGGPGTDTQYF.